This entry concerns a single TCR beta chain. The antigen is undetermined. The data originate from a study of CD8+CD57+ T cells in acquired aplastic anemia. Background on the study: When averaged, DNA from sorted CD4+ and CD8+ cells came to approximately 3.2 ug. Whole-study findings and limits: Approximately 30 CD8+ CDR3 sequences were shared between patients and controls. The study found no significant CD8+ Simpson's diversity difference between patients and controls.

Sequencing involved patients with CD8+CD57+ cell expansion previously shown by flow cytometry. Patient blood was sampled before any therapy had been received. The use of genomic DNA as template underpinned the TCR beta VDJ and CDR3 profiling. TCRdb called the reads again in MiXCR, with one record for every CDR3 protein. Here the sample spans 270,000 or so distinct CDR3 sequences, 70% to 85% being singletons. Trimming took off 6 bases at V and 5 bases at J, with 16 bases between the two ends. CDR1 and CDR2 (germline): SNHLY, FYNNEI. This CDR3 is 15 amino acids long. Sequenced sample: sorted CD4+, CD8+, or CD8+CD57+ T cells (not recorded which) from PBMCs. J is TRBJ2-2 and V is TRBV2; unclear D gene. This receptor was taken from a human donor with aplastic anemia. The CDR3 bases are TGTGCCAGCAGCCAAGGGCGCGCGGAAACCGGGGAGCTGTTTTTT. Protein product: CASSQGRAETGELFF.